The next 32 T cell receptor beta chains were all read from a single sample in a study of CD8+ T cells in alopecia areata. It was cDNA, reverse transcribed from extracted RNA, that served as the sequencing template. Only in-frame clones appear in the TCRdb table, and some are missing; sequencing was by immunoSEQ multiplex PCR. The sample holds fewer than 40,000 clones, 45% to 65% seen once. Roughly 5 patients had their CD4+ cells sorted into CD25+CD127- cells. The sequenced sample was CD4+ Tregs sorted from blood. All receptors derive from a human donor with alopecia areata.

This clone occurred once. CDR3 sequence (DNA): TGTGCCAGCAGCCCCACCGGGACTAGTAATGAGCAGTTCTTC. This translates into CASSPTGTSNEQFF. The V call is TRBV7-3, the J call TRBJ2-1, with 8 positions matching TRBD2. CDR1 is SGHTA and CDR2 is FQGTGA in the germline V gene. Trimming took 5 bases from V and 7 from J; bases not matched to a gene: 7. The length of the CDR3 is 14 residues.

This clone was seen once. The chain carries TRBV5-1 and TRBJ2-7; 11 positions match TRBD1. Germline assignment: CDR1 SGHRS and CDR2 YFSETQ. The length of the CDR3 is 16 residues. V was clipped by 4 bases and J by 4 bases; unmatched bases: 10. CDR3 sequence reads: CASSPGQGVLAYEQYF. Here the CDR3 DNA reads TGCGCCAGCAGCCCGGGACAGGGGGTGTTAGCGTACGAGCAGTACTTC. Filled out from reference TRBV5-1 and TRBJ2-7, the complete variable domain reads KAGVTQTPRYLIKTRGQQVTLSCSPISGHRSVSWYQQTPGQGLQFLFEYFSETQRNKGNFPGRFSGRQFSNSRSEMNVSTLELGDSALYLCASSPGQGVLAYEQYFGPGTRLTVT.

Regarding this clone: Its ends do not fully match the called genes, so a read error is possible. This chain joins TRBV28 and TRBJ2-7; the match to TRBD1 covers 9 bases. Per the germline V gene, CDR1 is MDHEN and CDR2 is SYDVKM. This CDR3 spans 12 amino acids. CDR3 in amino acids: CASSLWDRGHHF. The CDR3 nucleotides read TGTGCCAGCAGTTTATGGGACAGGGGCCATCACTTC.

This clone was recorded a few times. The J gene is TRBJ2-3, the V gene TRBV10-3, with TRBD1 matching over 9 bases. From germline, CDR1 is ENHRY and CDR2 SYGVKD. V was clipped by 0 bases and J by 0 bases; unmatched bases: 1. The CDR3 has 16 residues. The CDR3 DNA reads as TGTGCCATCAGTGAGTCGGGGACAGGGAGCACAGATACGCAGTATTTT. It yields the protein CAISESGTGSTDTQYF.

The rearrangement joins TRBV5-1 to TRBJ1-1; TRBD1 agrees at 8 bases. The CDR3 covers 15 residues. V dropped 4 bases and J dropped 1; count of bases not matched to a gene: 6. CDR1 and CDR2 from the germline V gene are SGHRS and YFSETQ. This CDR3 reads CASSAPGTGNTEAFF. CDR3 nucleotides: TGCGCCAGCAGCGCACCCGGGACAGGGAACACTGAAGCTTTCTTT.

The chain is built from TRBV7-2 and TRBJ1-5; 8 bases are shared with TRBD1. V gave up 8 bases and J gave up 5 bases; unmatched junction bases: 8. The CDR3 runs to 14 residues. Germline CDR1 is SGHTA and CDR2 is FQGNSA. In nucleotides, the CDR3 is TGTGCCAGCGGGCGGGGACAGGCAGATCAGCCCCAGCATTTT. This gives the protein CASGRGQADQPQHF.

The chain carries TRBV4-2 and TRBJ2-1; D unresolved. The CDR3 covers 15 residues. CDR1 is LGHNA and CDR2 is YNFKEQ in the germline V gene. V was cut by 0 bases and J by 4 bases, with 10 bases left in between. CDR3 sequence: CASSQEGRTYNEQFF. DNA for the CDR3: TGTGCCAGCAGCCAAGAAGGGCGGACGTACAATGAGCAGTTCTTC.

The chain links TRBV6-5 to TRBJ2-3; D may be TRBD2 (7 bases). V lost 2 bases and J 3 bases, leaving 12 bases between the germline ends. CDR1 and CDR2 from the germline V gene are MNHEY and SVGAGI. CDR3 size: 15 residues. CDR3 amino acids: CASSYGGAGTDTQYF. CDR3 sequence (DNA): TGTGCCAGCAGTTACGGGGGGGCGGGAACAGATACGCAGTATTTT.

This clone was found a few times. V is TRBV7-2 and J is TRBJ1-1; D is ambiguous. The V end lost 5 bases, the J end lost 10 bases, and 11 bases lay between the germline ends. The CDR3 has 11 residues. Per germline, CDR1 SGHTA and CDR2 FQGNSA. The CDR3 protein is CASSLWAGAFF. The DNA for the CDR3 is TGTGCCAGCAGCCTGTGGGCAGGAGCTTTCTTT.

The V gene is TRBV25-1, the J gene TRBJ1-2; 9 bases map to TRBD1. This CDR3 spans 15 amino acids. Germline values: CDR1 MGHDK, CDR2 SYGVNS. The J segment lost 8 bases and the V segment lost 3 bases, leaving 10 bases of the junction unmatched. The CDR3, as DNA: TGTGCCAGCAGTGATCCGGGACAGGGTATCAGCGGCTACACCTTC. This codes for CASSDPGQGISGYTF.

The DNA for the CDR3 is TGTGCCAGCAGTGAATACTTTATCGGCCAGGAGCAGTTCTTC. Translated, it gives CASSEYFIGQEQFF. The chain carries TRBV25-1 and TRBJ2-1; D unresolved. Germline assignment: CDR1 MGHDK and CDR2 SYGVNS. CDR3 size: 14 residues. V was pared by 0 bases and J by 10 bases, with 13 bases between.

J is TRBJ2-2 and V is TRBV6-6; a possible D gene is TRBD2 (6 bases). V was clipped by 11 bases and J by 2 bases, with 12 bases between them. CDR3 length equals 13 residues. Germline values: CDR1 MNHNY, CDR2 SVGAGI (reference sequence). CDR3 sequence: CASTGTNTGELFF. The CDR3 region has the DNA TGTGCCTCCACCGGGACTAACACCGGGGAGCTGTTTTTT.

Details on this clone: A junction boundary mismatches the germline segment, possibly from a read error. The genes are TRBV18 and TRBJ2-7; TRBD1 aligns across 7 bases. Germline lookup yields CDR1 KGHSH and CDR2 LQKENI. CDR3 length: 14 amino acids. The CDR3 region is CASSPQGSDYEQYF. The CDR3, as DNA: TGTGCCAGCTCGCCACAGGGGTCGGACTACGAGCAGTACTTC.

The chain couples TRBV4-1 to TRBJ1-5, with 8 bases matching TRBD1. This CDR3 has 19 amino acids. V lost 0 bases, J lost 2 bases, and 12 bases stayed unmatched. From germline, CDR1 is MGHRA and CDR2 YSYEKL. CDR3 protein: CASSQDIHRGSRGNQPQHF. DNA of the CDR3: TGCGCCAGCAGCCAAGATATTCACAGGGGGTCTCGAGGCAATCAGCCCCAGCATTTT.

The chain is built from TRBV5-1 and TRBJ2-2; 7 nucleotides match TRBD1. The length of the CDR3 is 17 residues. Trimming took 0 bases from V and 5 from J; bases not matched to a gene: 10. Per germline, CDR1 SGHRS and CDR2 YFSETQ. CDR3 loop: CASSLGLATGRTGELFF. The CDR3 DNA is TGCGCCAGCAGCTTGGGGCTCGCGACAGGGCGAACCGGGGAGCTGTTTTTT.

The chain employs TRBV5-1 and TRBJ2-3; D not resolved. The CDR3 has 16 residues. Trimming pared 0 bases from V and 3 bases from J, leaving 14 bases between. CDR1 and CDR2 (germline): SGHRS, YFSETQ. As DNA, the CDR3 is TGCGCCAGCAGCTTGGGGGCCCAGGTTCAGACAGATACGCAGTATTTT. As protein: CASSLGAQVQTDTQYF.

This clone came up a few times. This chain links TRBV10-3 with TRBJ2-7, with 8 bases fitting TRBD1. V dropped 8 bases and J dropped 2; count of bases not matched to a gene: 2. The CDR3 length is 12 residues. Germline-derived CDR1 and CDR2 are ENHRY and SYGVKD. The CDR3 sequence: CAIGDRPYEQYF. The CDR3 region has the DNA TGTGCCATCGGGGACAGGCCCTACGAGCAGTACTTC.

This clone was counted a few times. The chain employs TRBV5-1 and TRBJ2-2, with D uncertain. The CDR3 sequence is 13 residues long. Germline V gene data show CDR1 as SGHRS and CDR2 as YFSETQ. V shed 3 bases and J shed 3 bases, with 6 bases lying between them. The CDR3 loop is CASSSQHTGELFF. Written as DNA, the CDR3 is TGCGCCAGCAGCTCCCAGCACACCGGGGAGCTGTTTTTT.

This clone was detected a few times. The chain uses TRBV4-2 and TRBJ2-6; D ambiguous. Germline-derived CDR1 and CDR2 are LGHNA and YNFKEQ. CDR3 length: 15 amino acids. V dropped 4 bases and J dropped 0 bases, with 7 bases sitting between them. CDR3 in DNA: TGTGCCAGCAGCCTGGACGCCTCTGGGGCCAACGTCCTGACTTTC. It translates to CASSLDASGANVLTF.

The count of this clone is one. The V and J genes are TRBV7-2 and TRBJ1-2, with D uncertain. The CDR3 contains 12 residues. Germline CDR1 is SGHTA and CDR2 is FQGNSA. Trimming pared 7 bases from V and 8 bases from J, leaving 14 bases between. CDR3: CASNLSARGYTF. CDR3 in DNA: TGTGCCAGCAACCTATCTGCCCGGGGCTACACCTTC.

The table lists this clone with a few counts. The chain is built from TRBV28 and TRBJ2-5; D is uncertain. V lost 4 bases and J lost 9, with 18 bases in between. Germline V CDR1 and CDR2: MDHEN, SYDVKM. The CDR3 is 14 residues long. DNA of the CDR3: TGTGCCAGCAGTTCCCACTCTTATATATGGGCCCAGTACTTC. Its translation: CASSSHSYIWAQYF.

V and J are TRBV18 and TRBJ1-2; no clear D. The V and J ends lost 3 bases and 2 bases respectively, with 7 bases between them. The CDR3 has 13 amino acids. CDR1 and CDR2 (germline): KGHSH, LQKENI. The CDR3 DNA is TGTGCCAGCTCACCGACCGAGAACTATGGCTACACCTTC. Translated: CASSPTENYGYTF.

This clone was seen only a few times. The CDR3 DNA follows: TGTGCCTGGAGGGTAAGCGACAGCTCCTACGAGCAGTACTTC. Translating gives CAWRVSDSSYEQYF. The chain is built from TRBV30 and TRBJ2-7; tentative D call: TRBD1 (5 bases). The CDR3 sequence is 14 residues long. The V end lost 3 bases, the J end lost 0 bases, and 12 bases lay between the germline ends. Looked up from germline, CDR1 is GTSNPN and CDR2 is SVGIG (reference sequence). Based on the CDR3 plus reference TRBV30 and TRBJ2-7, the full variable domain is SQTIHQWPATLVQPVGSPLSLECTVEGTSNPNLYWYRQAAGRGLQLLFYSVGIGQISSEVPQNLSASRPQDRQFILSSKKLLLSDSGFYLCAWRVSDSSYEQYFGPGTRLTVT.

This clone was counted only a few times. The V gene is TRBV20-1, the J gene TRBJ1-1; unclear D gene. CDR3 length: 11 residues. V lost 4 bases to trimming and J lost 4 bases, with 7 bases between them. The germline gives CDR1 DFQATT, CDR2 SNEGSKA (reference sequence). For the CDR3, the DNA is TGCAGTGCTACCCCGAGCACTGAAGCTTTCTTT. Its translation is CSATPSTEAFF.

This chain uses TRBV9 with TRBJ1-1; D gene unclear. Germline values: CDR1 SGDLS, CDR2 YYNGEE. This CDR3 has 13 residues. The ends were cut back, 0 bases at V and 11 bases at J, with 14 bases in the middle. The CDR3 DNA is TGTGCCAGCAGCGTAGACCCTGCAGGAGGGGCTTTCTTT. Translating gives CASSVDPAGGAFF.

The chain employs TRBV30 and TRBJ2-7; 10 nucleotides line up with TRBD1. The CDR3 loop spans 13 amino acids. With V trimmed by 7 bases and J by 5 bases, 8 bases remained unmatched. Germline CDR1 and CDR2: GTSNPN and SVGIG (reference sequence). CDR3 protein: CALGGQGRDEQYF. CDR3 in DNA: TGTGCCTTAGGGGGACAGGGGAGGGACGAGCAGTACTTC.

The V call is TRBV7-8, the J call TRBJ1-1; no clear D gene. Germline CDR1 SGHVS, CDR2 FQNEAQ. The V end was cut by 10 bases, the J end by 2 bases, with 11 bases between. This CDR3 contains 12 residues. The CDR3 DNA sequence: TGTGCCACCCGGGTCACTAACACTGAAGCTTTCTTT. This translates into CATRVTNTEAFF.

This chain joins TRBV5-4 and TRBJ1-3; D is unclear. The V and J ends lost 0 bases and 4 bases respectively, with 14 bases between them. Germline V gene data show CDR1 as SGHNT and CDR2 as YYREEE (reference sequence). This CDR3 spans 16 amino acids. Here the CDR3 reads CASSLGWQVPGNTIYF. The DNA of the CDR3 is TGTGCCAGCAGCTTGGGCTGGCAGGTGCCCGGAAACACCATATATTTT. The complete variable domain, with remaining parts taken from reference TRBV5-4 and TRBJ1-3, reads ETGVTQSPTHLIKTRGQQVTLRCSSQSGHNTVSWYQQALGQGPQFIFQYYREEENGRGNFPPRFSGLQFPNYSSELNVNALELDDSALYLCASSLGWQVPGNTIYFGEGSWLTVV.

The DNA for the CDR3 is TGCGCCAGCAGCCCCCGACAGGGTGTAGACGAGCAGTACTTC. Its protein is CASSPRQGVDEQYF. The chain combines TRBV5-1 with TRBJ2-7; 7 bases align to TRBD1. Germline-derived CDR1 and CDR2 are SGHRS and YFSETQ. With 4 bases clipped from V and 5 bases from J, the junction kept 9 bases outside the gene matches. This CDR3 comprises 14 residues.

The CDR3: CASSFRGGSTDTQYF. The CDR3 nucleotides read TGTGCCAGCAGCTTCCGAGGCGGTAGCACAGATACGCAGTATTTT. The genes are TRBV7-9 and TRBJ2-3; D gene uncertain. This CDR3 is 15 amino acids long. With 3 bases removed from V and 0 bases from J, the gap between germline ends came to 10 bases. Germline assignment: CDR1 SEHNR and CDR2 FQNEAQ (reference sequence).

The chain combines TRBV11-2 with TRBJ1-1; D not resolved. This CDR3 is 13 amino acids long. V was clipped by 7 bases and J by 0 bases, with 9 bases between them. Germline CDR1 and CDR2: SGHAT and FQNNGV. CDR3 residues: CASTRSLNTEAFF. DNA of the CDR3: TGTGCCAGCACCCGTTCCTTGAACACTGAAGCTTTCTTT.

In this sample, this clone turned up a few times. The CDR3 DNA sequence: TGCGCCAGCAGTGATGGCAGGGAAGTGGATGAGCAGTACTTC. Translating gives CASSDGREVDEQYF. This chain uses TRBV10-2 with TRBJ2-7, with a tentative D call TRBD1 (5 bases). This CDR3 has 14 residues. Trimming left V 3 bases short and J 7 bases short, with 16 bases between. Germline CDR1 and CDR2: WSHSY and SAAADI.